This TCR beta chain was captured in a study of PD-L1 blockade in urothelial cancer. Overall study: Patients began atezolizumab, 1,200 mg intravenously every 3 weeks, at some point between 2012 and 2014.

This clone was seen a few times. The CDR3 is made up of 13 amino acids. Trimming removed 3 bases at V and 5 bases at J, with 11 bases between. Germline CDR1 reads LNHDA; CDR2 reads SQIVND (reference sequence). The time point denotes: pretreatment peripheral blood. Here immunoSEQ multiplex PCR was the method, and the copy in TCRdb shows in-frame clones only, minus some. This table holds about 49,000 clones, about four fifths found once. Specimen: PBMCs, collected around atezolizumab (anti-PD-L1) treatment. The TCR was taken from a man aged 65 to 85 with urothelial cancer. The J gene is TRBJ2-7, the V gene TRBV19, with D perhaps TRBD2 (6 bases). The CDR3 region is CASSITRGNEQYF. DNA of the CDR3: TGTGCCAGTAGTATTACTCGCGGGAACGAGCAGTACTTC.